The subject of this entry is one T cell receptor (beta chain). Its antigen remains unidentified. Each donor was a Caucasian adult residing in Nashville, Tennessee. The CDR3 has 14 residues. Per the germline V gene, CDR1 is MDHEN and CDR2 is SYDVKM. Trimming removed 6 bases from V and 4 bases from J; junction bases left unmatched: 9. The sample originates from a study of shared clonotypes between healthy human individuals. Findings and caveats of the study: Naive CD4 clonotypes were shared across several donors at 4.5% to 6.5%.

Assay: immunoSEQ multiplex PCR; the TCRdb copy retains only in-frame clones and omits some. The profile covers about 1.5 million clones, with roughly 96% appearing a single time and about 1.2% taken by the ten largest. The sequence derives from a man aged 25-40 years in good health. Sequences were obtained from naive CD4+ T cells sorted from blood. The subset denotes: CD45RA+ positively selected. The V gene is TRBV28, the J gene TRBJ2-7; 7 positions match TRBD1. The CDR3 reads CASRPMTGSYEQYF. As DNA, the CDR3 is TGTGCCAGCAGACCAATGACAGGGTCTTACGAGCAGTACTTC.